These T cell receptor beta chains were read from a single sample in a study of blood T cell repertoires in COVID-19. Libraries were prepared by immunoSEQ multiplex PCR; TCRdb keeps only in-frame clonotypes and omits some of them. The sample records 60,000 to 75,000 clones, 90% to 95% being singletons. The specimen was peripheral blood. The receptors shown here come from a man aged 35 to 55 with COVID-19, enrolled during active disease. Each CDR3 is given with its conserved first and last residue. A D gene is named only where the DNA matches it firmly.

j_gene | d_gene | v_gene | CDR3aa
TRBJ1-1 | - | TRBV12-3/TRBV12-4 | CASSFGGGTEAFF
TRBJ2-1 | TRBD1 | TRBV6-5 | CASSASGTGANEQFF
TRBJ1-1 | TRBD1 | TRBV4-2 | CASSQVQGVNTEAFF
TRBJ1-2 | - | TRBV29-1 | CSVNPGGNYGYTF
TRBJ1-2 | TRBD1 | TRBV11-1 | CASSQDRGRGYTF
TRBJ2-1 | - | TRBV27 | CASSSPTRGYNEQFF
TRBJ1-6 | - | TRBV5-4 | CASSLGRTGDSPLHF
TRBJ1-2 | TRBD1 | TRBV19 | CASSKRQGGGYTF
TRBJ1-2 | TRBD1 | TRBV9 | CASSVGQGATNYGYTF
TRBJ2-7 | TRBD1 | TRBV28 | CASSLGTGGEQYF
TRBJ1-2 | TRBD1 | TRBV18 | CASSLDRGIDGYTF
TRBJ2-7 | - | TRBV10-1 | CASSERTEGEQYF
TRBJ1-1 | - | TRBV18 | CASSPEASTEAFF
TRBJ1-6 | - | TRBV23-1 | CASSHLAGILKNNSPLHF
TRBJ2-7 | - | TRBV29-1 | CSVQQGWGYEQYF
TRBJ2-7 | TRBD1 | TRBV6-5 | CASSYSGTDYEQYF
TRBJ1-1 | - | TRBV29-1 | CSVLGYTEAFF
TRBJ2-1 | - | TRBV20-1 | CSAKLRNEQFF
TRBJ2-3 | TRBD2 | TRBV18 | CASSPASLGSGALDTQYF
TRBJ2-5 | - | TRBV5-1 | CASSLGLRGRQETQYF
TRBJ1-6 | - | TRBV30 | CAWSGGLMHSPLHF
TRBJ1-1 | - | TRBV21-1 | CASSKKGQGIRTEAFF
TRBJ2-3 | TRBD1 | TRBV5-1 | CASKGGSFTDTQYF
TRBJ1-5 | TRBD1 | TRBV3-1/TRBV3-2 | CASSDRGQPQHF
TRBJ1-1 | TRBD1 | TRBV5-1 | CASDPGQGISRTEAFF
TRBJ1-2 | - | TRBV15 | CATSRDRDRGYTF
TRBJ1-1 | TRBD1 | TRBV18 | CASSRGDRSEAFF
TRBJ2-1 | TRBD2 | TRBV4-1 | CASSQGTSGGFNEQFF
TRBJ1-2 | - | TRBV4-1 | CASSPRDQGPYGYTF
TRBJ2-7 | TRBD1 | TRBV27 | CASSYSPGQGTYEQYF
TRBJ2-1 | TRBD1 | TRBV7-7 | CASSRQGILGSYNEQFF
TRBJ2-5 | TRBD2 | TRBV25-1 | CASSSSGGDQETQYF
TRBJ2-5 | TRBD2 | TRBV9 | CASSPKPGTSGETQYF
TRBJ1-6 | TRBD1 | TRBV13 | CASSLQGDSPLHF
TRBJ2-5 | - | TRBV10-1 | CASSEPPLETQYF
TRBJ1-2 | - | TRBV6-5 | CASSLGQGIYGYTF
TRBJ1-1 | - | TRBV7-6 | CASSHPGGAGTEAFF
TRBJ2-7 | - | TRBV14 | CASSQDYQNEQYF
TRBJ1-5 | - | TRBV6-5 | CASTPNQDNQPQHF
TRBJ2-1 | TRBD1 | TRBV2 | CASRSGQGGTLAYNEQFF
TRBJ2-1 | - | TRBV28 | CASSTSGRGSYNEQFF
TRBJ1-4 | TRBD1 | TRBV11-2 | CASSPIDRGATNEKLFF
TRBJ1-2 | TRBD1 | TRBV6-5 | CASRPSGGSAYGYTF
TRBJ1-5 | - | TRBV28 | CASRVTGSNQPQHF
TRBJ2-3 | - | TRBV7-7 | CASSVGGLATDTQYF